A single count supports the clone carrying this T cell receptor (beta chain). TCRdb's copy holds only in-frame clones and misses some; the assay was immunoSEQ multiplex PCR. The table lists under 45,000 clones, 70% to 90% of them singletons. This sample was included in a study of T cell responses to AZD1222 COVID-19 vaccine. Trimming stripped 2 bases from V and 10 bases from J, with 8 bases between. The CDR3 has 11 amino acids. Per germline, CDR1 ENHRY and CDR2 SYGVKD. The genes are TRBV10-3 and TRBJ1-1; possible D gene TRBD1, 6 bases. This specimen consisted of peripheral blood, obtained on day 0 of AZD1222 vaccination. The sequence came from an adult in good health. The chain's CDR3 is CAISEQGRAFF. In DNA form, the CDR3 reads TGTGCCATCAGTGAGCAGGGGAGAGCTTTCTTT.